This T cell receptor (beta chain) was documented in a study of lymphopenia after photon versus proton radiotherapy. Sequencing used immunoSEQ multiplex PCR; TCRdb keeps in-frame clones, though not all of them. The table records tens of thousands of clones, around 88% of them present only once. The CDR3 spans 14 residues. V shed 4 bases, J shed 5 bases, and the junction held 2 bases outside the gene matches. Germline lookup yields CDR1 SGHRS and CDR2 YFSETQ. Study findings and constraints: Photon-treated patients lost naive T cells and TCR diversity; proton-treated stayed stable. Larger post-nadir TCR diversity loss correlated inversely with survival in deceased patients. Survival link was tested only in deceased patients; proton benefit remains a possibility. After the lymphocyte nadir, photon-treated repertoires showed oligoclonal expansion, especially of CD8+ Temra cells.

In regard to this clone: Its antigen is currently unknown.

The sample was peripheral blood, taken from a patient treated with photon-based radiotherapy. This clonotype originated in a man over 45 with gastric cancer. The chain uses TRBV5-1 and TRBJ2-3, with 12 bases fitting TRBD2. The chain's CDR3 is CASSQGLAGDTQYF. CDR3 bases: TGCGCCAGCAGCCAGGGACTAGCGGGAGATACGCAGTATTTT. Together with reference TRBV5-1 and TRBJ2-3, the CDR3 gives the full variable domain: KAGVTQTPRYLIKTRGQQVTLSCSPISGHRSVSWYQQTPGQGLQFLFEYFSETQRNKGNFPGRFSGRQFSNSRSEMNVSTLELGDSALYLCASSQGLAGDTQYFGPGTRLTVL.